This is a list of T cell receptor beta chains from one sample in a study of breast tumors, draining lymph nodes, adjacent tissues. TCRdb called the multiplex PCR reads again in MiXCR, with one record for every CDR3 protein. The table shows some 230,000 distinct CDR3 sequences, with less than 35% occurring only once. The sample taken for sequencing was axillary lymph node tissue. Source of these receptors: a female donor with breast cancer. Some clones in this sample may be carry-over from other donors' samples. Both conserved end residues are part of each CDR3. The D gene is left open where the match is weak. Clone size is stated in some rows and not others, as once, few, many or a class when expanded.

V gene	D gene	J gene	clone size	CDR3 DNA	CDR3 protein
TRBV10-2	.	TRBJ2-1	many	TGCGCCAGCAGAGAGAGGGGGATCAATGAGCAGTTCTTC	CASRERGINEQFF
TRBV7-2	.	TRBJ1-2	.	TGTGCCAGCAGCTTAGCCCGGGTCGGAGCTAACTATGGCTACACCTTC	CASSLARVGANYGYTF
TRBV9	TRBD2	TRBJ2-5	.	TGTGCCAGCAGCGTAGGTCCAGGACTAGCGGGAGTGGAGACCCAGTACTTC	CASSVGPGLAGVETQYF
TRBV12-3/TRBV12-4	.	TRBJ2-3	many	TGTGCCAGCAGTCTGAGGCTAAGCACAGATACGCAGTATTTT	CASSLRLSTDTQYF
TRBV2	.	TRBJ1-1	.	TGTGCCAGCAGTCGGCAGAGGAACACTGAAGCTTTCTTT	CASSRQRNTEAFF
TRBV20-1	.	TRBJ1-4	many	TGCAGTGCGCCAAGACCTGAGAGACTGTTTTTT	CSAPRPERLFF
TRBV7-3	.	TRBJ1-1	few	TGTGCCAGCAGCTTACAAGGGATGAACACTGAAGCTTTCTTT	CASSLQGMNTEAFF
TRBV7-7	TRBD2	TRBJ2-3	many	TGTGCTAGCAGCCCAAAGCGGGGTAGCACAGATACGCAGTATTTT	CASSPKRGSTDTQYF
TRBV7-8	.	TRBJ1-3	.	TGTGCCAGCAGCTTAGGGTCTGGGCAGGGAAACACCATATATTTT	CASSLGSGQGNTIYF
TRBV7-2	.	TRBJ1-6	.	TGTGCCAGCAGCTCCCTAGCGGGGGGGGGCTATAATTCACCCCTCCACTTT	CASSSLAGGGYNSPLHF
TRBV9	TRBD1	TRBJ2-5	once	TGTGCCAGCAGCGTTGGGACAGGGTCTTTGATAGAGACCCAGTACTTC	CASSVGTGSLIETQYF